The T cell receptor (beta chain) under discussion was sequenced for a study of T-cell memory formation after mild COVID-19. Trimming cost V 1 base and J 5 bases, with 12 bases left between them. Germline V gene lookup returns CDR1 MGHRA and CDR2 YSYEKL. The CDR3 covers 14 residues. Each CDR3 protein gets one entry after TCRdb re-called the 5' RACE reads with MiXCR. In the table there are about 260,000 distinct CDR3 sequences, 16% of which are singletons. The sample comprised PBMCs or a T cell subset sorted from them (not recorded which). The gene calls are TRBV4-1 and TRBJ2-7; possibly TRBD2 for D (6 bases). The receptor comes from a man between 18 and 35 years old who had mild COVID-19 (a few samples of this study predate the infection). Cell type and time point are not known. The CDR3 sequence: CASSQVSAGHEQYF. The DNA of the CDR3 is TGCGCCAGCAGCCAAGTCTCAGCGGGCCACGAGCAGTACTTC.